The following is a TCR beta chain sequence with its context. The antigen remains undetermined. The data originate from a study of vaccination and CD4 T cells after COVID-19. Whole-study context: The peptides that stimulated the cells were overlapping spike peptides from SARS-CoV-2, HCoV-NL63, HCoV-OC43 and HCoV-229E.

Stated time point: late sampling 161 to 241 days after vaccination in a few convalescent patients. As for treatment: approximately 11-day PBMC culture with coronavirus spike peptide pools or control peptides (ViraFEST assay). The V gene lost 8 bases and the J gene lost 3 bases, with 10 bases spanning the gap. The germline V gene encodes CDR1 KGHDR and CDR2 SFDVKD. The CDR3 is 14 residues long. The Oncomine TCR Beta short-read assay generated sequence data from the DNA of cultured CD4+ T cells. MiXCR, run by TCRdb on the PCR reads, gives a single entry per CDR3 protein. Altogether about 16,000 distinct CDR3 sequences are present, around 40% being singletons, with the ten largest covering 17%.

J is TRBJ1-6 and V is TRBV24-1; D unclear. Sequencing used CD4+ T cells from blood, cultured in vitro, obtained about 7 months after SARS-CoV-2 vaccination. This sequence was found in a human donor who had recovered from COVID-19. CDR3 loop: CATTRDRYNSPLHF. As DNA, the CDR3 is TGTGCCACCACTAGGGATCGCTATAATTCACCCCTCCACTTT.